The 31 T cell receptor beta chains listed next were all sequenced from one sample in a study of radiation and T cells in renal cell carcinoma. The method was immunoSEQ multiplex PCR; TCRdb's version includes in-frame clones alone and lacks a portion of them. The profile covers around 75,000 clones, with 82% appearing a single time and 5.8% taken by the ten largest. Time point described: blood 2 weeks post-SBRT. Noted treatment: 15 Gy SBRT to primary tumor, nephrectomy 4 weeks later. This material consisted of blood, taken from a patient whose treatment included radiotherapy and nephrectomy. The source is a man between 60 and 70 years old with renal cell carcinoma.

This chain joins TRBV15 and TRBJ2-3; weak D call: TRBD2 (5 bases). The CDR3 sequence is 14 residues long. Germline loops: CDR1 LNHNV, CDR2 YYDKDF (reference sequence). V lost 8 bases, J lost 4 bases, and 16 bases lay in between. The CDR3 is CATRTFQDSDTQYF. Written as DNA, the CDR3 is TGTGCCACCCGGACTTTTCAGGACTCAGATACGCAGTATTTT.

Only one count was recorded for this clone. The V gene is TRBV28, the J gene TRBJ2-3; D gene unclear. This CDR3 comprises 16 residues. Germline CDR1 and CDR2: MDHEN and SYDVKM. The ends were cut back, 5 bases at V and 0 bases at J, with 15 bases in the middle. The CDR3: CASSPNAWGSTDTQYF. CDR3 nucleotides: TGTGCCAGCAGTCCTAATGCTTGGGGTAGCACAGATACGCAGTATTTT.

Written as DNA, the CDR3 is TGTGCCAGCTCACCGGTCCTACTAGGGGGGGCCGATGAGCAGTTCTTC. Translated, it gives CASSPVLLGGADEQFF. V is TRBV18 and J is TRBJ2-1, with D perhaps matching TRBD2 (7 bases). V dropped 3 bases and J dropped 8 bases, with 20 bases sitting between them. Germline V gene sequence: CDR1 KGHSH, CDR2 LQKENI. CDR3 length equals 16 residues. The complete variable domain, with remaining parts taken from reference TRBV18 and TRBJ2-1, reads NAGVMQNPRHLVRRRGQEARLRCSPMKGHSHVYWYRQLPEEGLKFMVYLQKENIIDESGMPKERFSAEFPKEGPSILRIQQVVRGDSAAYFCASSPVLLGGADEQFFGPGTRLTVL.

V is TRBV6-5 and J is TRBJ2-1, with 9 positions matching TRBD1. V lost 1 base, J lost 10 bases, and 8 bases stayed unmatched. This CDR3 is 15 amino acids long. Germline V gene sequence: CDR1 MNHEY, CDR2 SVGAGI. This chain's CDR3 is CASSYFGTGKKEQFF. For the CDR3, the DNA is TGTGCCAGCAGTTACTTCGGGACAGGGAAAAAGGAGCAGTTCTTC.

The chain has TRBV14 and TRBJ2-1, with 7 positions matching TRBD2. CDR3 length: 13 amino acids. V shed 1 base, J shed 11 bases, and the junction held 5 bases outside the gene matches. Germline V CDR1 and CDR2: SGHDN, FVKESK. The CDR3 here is CASSQGAAGKQFF. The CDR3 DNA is TGTGCCAGCAGCCAAGGAGCAGCGGGAAAGCAGTTCTTC.

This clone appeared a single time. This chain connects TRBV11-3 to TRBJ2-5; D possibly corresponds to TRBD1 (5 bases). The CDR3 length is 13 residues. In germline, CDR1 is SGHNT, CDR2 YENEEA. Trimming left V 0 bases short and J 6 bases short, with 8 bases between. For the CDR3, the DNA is TGTGCCAGCAGCTTAGAAATGGGGCAGACCCAGTACTTC. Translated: CASSLEMGQTQYF.

CDR3 in DNA: TGTGCCAGCAGTCCTAATCAGCCGGCCCAAGAGACCCAGTACTTC. This gives the protein CASSPNQPAQETQYF. The rearrangement links TRBV7-9 to TRBJ2-5; D is ambiguous. This CDR3 is built from 15 residues. The germline V and J ends were trimmed by 6 bases and 1 base, with 15 bases remaining between them. From germline, CDR1 is SEHNR and CDR2 FQNEAQ (reference sequence).

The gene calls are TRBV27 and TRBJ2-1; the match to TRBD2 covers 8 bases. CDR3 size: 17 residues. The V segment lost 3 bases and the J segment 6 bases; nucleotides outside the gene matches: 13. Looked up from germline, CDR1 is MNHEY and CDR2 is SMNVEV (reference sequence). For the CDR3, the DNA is TGTGCCAGCAGTTTCCTCGGGACTAGGCAGCCCACCAATGAGCAGTTCTTC. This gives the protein CASSFLGTRQPTNEQFF.

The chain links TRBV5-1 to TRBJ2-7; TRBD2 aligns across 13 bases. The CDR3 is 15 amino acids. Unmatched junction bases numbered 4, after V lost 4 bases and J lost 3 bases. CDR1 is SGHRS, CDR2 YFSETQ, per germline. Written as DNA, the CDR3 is TGCGCCAGCAGCCCCCGGACTAGCGGGAGCTACGAGCAGTACTTC. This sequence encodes CASSPRTSGSYEQYF.

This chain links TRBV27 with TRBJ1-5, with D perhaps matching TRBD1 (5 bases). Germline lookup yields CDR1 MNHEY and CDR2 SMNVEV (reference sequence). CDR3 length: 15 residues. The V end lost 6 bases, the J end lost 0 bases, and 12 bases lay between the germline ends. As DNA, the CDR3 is TGTGCCAGCAGACCGGGACTGTATAGCAATCAGCCCCAGCATTTT. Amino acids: CASRPGLYSNQPQHF.

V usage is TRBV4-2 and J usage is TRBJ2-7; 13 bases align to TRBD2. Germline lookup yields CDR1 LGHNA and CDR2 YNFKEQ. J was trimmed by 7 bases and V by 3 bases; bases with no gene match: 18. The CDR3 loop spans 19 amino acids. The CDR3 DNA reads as TGTGCCAGCAGCCAGGACGGGGGGACTAGCGGGATACCAGGCCGGGAGCAGTACTTC. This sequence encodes CASSQDGGTSGIPGREQYF.

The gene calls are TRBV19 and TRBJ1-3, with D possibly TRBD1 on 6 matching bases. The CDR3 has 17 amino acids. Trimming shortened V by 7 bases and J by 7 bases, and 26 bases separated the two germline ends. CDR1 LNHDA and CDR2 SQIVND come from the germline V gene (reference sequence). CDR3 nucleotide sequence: TGTGCCAGTACGAGAAGGGACACCCAAAACCCCGGGAACACCATATATTTT. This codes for CASTRRDTQNPGNTIYF.

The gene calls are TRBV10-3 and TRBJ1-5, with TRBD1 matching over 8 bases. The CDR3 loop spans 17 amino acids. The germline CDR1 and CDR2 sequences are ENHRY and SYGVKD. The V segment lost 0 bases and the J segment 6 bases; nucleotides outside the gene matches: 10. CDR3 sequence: CAISESKRPGGSQPQHF. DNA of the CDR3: TGTGCCATCAGTGAGTCGAAGAGGCCAGGGGGCAGTCAGCCCCAGCATTTT.

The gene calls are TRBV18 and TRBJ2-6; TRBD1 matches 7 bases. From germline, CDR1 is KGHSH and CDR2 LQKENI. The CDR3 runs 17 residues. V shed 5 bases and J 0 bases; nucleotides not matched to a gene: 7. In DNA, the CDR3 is TGTGCCAGCTCAAGTCCAGGGGGTAGCTCTGGGGCCAACGTCCTGACTTTC. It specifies CASSSPGGSSGANVLTF.

The CDR3 here is CASSQRTGASAKNIQYF. The DNA for the CDR3 is TGTGCCAGCAGCCAAAGAACAGGGGCTTCGGCCAAAAACATTCAGTACTTC. The chain has TRBV14 and TRBJ2-4, with TRBD1 matching 7 bases. Germline V gives CDR1 SGHDN, CDR2 FVKESK. The CDR3 covers 17 residues. The J segment lost 1 base and the V segment lost 2 bases, leaving 8 bases of the junction unmatched.

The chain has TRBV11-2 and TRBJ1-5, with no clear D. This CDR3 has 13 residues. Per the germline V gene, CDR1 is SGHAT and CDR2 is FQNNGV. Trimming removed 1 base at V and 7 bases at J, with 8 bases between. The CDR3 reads CASSLAIRQPQHF. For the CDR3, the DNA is TGTGCCAGCAGCTTAGCCATACGACAGCCCCAGCATTTT.

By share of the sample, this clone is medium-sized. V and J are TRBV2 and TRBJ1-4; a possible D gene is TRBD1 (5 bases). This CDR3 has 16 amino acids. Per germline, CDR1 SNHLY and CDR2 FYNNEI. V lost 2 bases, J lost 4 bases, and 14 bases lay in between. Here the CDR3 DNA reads TGTGCCAGCAGTGAATCCAGGGTATCTGTTAATGAAAAACTGTTTTTT. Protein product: CASSESRVSVNEKLFF.

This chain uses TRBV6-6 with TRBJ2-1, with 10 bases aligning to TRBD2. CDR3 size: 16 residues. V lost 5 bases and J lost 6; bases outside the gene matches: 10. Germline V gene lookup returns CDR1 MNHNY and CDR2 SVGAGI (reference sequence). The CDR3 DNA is TGTGCCAGCAGTCAGACCGGGACTAGCGTCCCCAATGAGCAGTTCTTC. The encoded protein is CASSQTGTSVPNEQFF.

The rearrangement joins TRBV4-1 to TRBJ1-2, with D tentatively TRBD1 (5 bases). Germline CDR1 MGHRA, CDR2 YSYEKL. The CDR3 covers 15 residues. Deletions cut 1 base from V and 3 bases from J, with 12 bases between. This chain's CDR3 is CASSQGDGGDYGYTF. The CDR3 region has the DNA TGCGCCAGCAGCCAAGGGGATGGGGGGGACTATGGCTACACCTTC.

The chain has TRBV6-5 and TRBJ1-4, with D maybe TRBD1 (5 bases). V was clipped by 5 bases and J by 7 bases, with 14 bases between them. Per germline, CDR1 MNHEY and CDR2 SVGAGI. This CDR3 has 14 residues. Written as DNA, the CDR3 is TGTGCCAGCAGTGACTGGGACGGCGTTGAAAAACTGTTTTTT. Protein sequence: CASSDWDGVEKLFF.

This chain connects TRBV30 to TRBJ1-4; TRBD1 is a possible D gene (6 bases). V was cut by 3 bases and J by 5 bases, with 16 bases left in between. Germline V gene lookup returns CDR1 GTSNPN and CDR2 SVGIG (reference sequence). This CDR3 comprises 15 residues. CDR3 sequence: CAWSQGGAQNEKLFF. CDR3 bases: TGTGCCTGGAGCCAAGGGGGAGCCCAGAATGAAAAACTGTTTTTT.

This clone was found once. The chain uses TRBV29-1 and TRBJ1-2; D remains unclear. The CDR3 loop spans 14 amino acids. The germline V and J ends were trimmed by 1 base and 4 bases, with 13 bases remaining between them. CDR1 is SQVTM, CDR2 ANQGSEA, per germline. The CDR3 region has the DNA TGCAGCGTTGAAGGGTACTTCACGGGCTATGGCTACACCTTC. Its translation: CSVEGYFTGYGYTF.

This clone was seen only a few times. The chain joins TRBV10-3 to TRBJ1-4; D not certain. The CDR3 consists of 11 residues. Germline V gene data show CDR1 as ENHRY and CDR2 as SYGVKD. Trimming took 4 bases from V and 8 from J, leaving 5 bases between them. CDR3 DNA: TGTGCCATCAGTGCGGGGGAAAAACTGTTTTTT. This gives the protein CAISAGEKLFF.

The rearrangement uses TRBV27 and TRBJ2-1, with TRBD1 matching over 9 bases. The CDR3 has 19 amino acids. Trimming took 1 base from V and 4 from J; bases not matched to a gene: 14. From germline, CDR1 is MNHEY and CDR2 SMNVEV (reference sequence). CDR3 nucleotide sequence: TGTGCCAGCAGTTTATTTGTCCAGAGGGGACAGGGAAGATACAATGAGCAGTTCTTC. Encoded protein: CASSLFVQRGQGRYNEQFF.

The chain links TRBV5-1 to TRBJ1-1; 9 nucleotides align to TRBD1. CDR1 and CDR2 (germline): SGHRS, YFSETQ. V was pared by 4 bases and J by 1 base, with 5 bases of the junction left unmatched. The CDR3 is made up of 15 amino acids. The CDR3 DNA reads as TGCGCCAGCAGCCCCCGGACAGGGGAGAACACTGAAGCTTTCTTT. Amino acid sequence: CASSPRTGENTEAFF.

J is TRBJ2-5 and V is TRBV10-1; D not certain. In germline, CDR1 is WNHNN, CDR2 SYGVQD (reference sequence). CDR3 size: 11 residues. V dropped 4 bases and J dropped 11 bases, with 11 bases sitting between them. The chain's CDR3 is CASSARTRQYF. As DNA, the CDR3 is TGCGCCAGCAGTGCGAGGACCCGGCAGTACTTC.

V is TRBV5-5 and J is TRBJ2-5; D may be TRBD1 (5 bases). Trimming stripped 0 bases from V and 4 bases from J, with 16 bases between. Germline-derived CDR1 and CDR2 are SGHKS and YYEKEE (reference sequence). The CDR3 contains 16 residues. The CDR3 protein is CASSLEGVGATETQYF. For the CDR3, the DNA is TGTGCCAGCAGCTTGGAGGGCGTAGGGGCTACAGAGACCCAGTACTTC.

The CDR3 DNA reads TGTGCCATCAGTGAGTCCGGTGGTAGCGGGAGTACAGATACGCAGTATTTT. Residues: CAISESGGSGSTDTQYF. The chain links TRBV10-3 to TRBJ2-3; 9 positions match TRBD2. Germline CDR1 reads ENHRY; CDR2 reads SYGVKD. The CDR3 is made up of 17 amino acids. Trimming took 0 bases from V and 3 from J; bases not matched to a gene: 7.

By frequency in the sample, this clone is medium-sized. The CDR3 sequence: CASSRQGSNQPQHF. As DNA, the CDR3 is TGTGCCAGCAGCCGACAGGGGTCGAATCAGCCCCAGCATTTT. The chain recombines TRBV6-5 with TRBJ1-5; TRBD1 matches 8 bases. Trimming at V came to 6 bases and at J to 4 bases, leaving 5 bases not matched to a gene. Germline CDR1 and CDR2: MNHEY and SVGAGI. The CDR3 covers 14 residues.

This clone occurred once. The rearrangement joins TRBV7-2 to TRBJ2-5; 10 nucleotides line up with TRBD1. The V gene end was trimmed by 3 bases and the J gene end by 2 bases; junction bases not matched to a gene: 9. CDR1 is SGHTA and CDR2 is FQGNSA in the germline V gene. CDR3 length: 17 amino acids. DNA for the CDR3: TGTGCCAGCAGCTTGGGATCCCCGGGACAGGGGCAAGAGACCCAGTACTTC. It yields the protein CASSLGSPGQGQETQYF.

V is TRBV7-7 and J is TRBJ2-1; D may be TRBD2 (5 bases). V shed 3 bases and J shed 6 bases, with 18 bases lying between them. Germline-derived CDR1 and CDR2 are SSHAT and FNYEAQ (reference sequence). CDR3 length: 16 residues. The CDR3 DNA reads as TGTGCCAGCAGCTTGGGGTCGGACCGCGGAGGCAATGAGCAGTTCTTC. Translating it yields CASSLGSDRGGNEQFF.